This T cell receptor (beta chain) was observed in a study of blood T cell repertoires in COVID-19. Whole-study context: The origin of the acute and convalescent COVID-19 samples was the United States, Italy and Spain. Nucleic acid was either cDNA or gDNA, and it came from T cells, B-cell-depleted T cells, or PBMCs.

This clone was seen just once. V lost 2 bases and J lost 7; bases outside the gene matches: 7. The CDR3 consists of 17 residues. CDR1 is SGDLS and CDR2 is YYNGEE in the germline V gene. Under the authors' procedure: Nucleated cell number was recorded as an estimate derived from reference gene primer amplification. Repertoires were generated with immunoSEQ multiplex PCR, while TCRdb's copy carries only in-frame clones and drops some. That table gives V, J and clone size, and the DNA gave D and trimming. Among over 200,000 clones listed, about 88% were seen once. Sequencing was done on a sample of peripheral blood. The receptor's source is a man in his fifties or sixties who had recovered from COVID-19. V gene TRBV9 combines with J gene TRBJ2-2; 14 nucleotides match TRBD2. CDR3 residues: CASSVGTSGGLGGELFF. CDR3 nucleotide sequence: TGTGCCAGCAGCGTGGGGACTAGCGGGGGATTAGGCGGGGAGCTGTTTTTT.